Listed below are T cell receptor beta chains from one sample, sequenced in a study of technical replicates of blood from several donors. Clones were read by immunoSEQ multiplex PCR, and TCRdb kept only the in-frame ones, dropping some. The repertoire holds 80,000 to 95,000 clones, with about 91% as singletons. Sequencing used T cells isolated from PBMCs. The receptors originated from a human donor in good health. Both conserved end residues are part of each CDR3. A D gene is named only where the DNA matches it firmly. Expanded clones get a size class; other rows say once, few or many, or leave the size out.

>TRBD2|-|TRBJ2-3|TRBV5-4
TGTGCCAGCAGCCCCCGCCCGGAGACTAGCGGCACAGATACGCAGTATTTT
CASSPRPETSGTDTQYF
>-|few|TRBJ1-2|TRBV7-9
TGTGCCAGCAGCGCGAGGGGGGGCGAGAACTATGGCTACACCTTC
CASSARGGENYGYTF
>-|-|TRBJ1-3|TRBV28
TGTGCCAGCAGTTTCACAGACTCTGGAAACACCATATATTTT
CASSFTDSGNTIYF
>-|-|TRBJ1-2|TRBV6-6
TGTGCCAGCAGCCCGGGAGGGTCGTCCGGCTACACCTTC
CASSPGGSSGYTF
>-|-|TRBJ2-7|TRBV5-6
TGTGCCAGCGCCGATCTTAGCGGAGTAGTAAACGAGCAGTACTTC
CASADLSGVVNEQYF
>TRBD2|-|TRBJ2-1|TRBV10-2
TGCGCCAGCAGTCGACTAGCGGGCTACAATGAGCAGTTCTTC
CASSRLAGYNEQFF
>TRBD1|-|TRBJ2-7|TRBV4-1
TGCGCCAGCAGCCAGTCCTGGGACAGGGCCTACGAGCAGTACTTC
CASSQSWDRAYEQYF
>-|-|TRBJ1-1|TRBV6-1
TGTGCCAGCAGTGAATGGGGGGGGGAGACTGAAGCTTTCTTT
CASSEWGGETEAFF
>-|-|TRBJ1-2|TRBV7-8
TGTGCCAGCAGCTTAGGACAGGAATATGGCTACACCTTC
CASSLGQEYGYTF
>-|-|TRBJ1-1|TRBV5-1
TGCGCCAGCAGCTTGGGCCAGGGCGCTGAAGCTTTCTTT
CASSLGQGAEAFF
>TRBD2|-|TRBJ2-2|TRBV4-1
TGCGCCAGCAGCCTCATAGCGGGAGACACCGGGGAGCTGTTTTTT
CASSLIAGDTGELFF
>TRBD1|-|TRBJ1-5|TRBV5-1
TGCGCCAGCAGTACAGGGGATAGCAATCAGCCCCAGCATTTT
CASSTGDSNQPQHF